Sequencing of this TCR beta chain was carried out in a study of blood T cell repertoires in COVID-19. Assay used: immunoSEQ multiplex PCR; TCRdb lists only in-frame clones, some missing. This table has fewer than 90,000 clones, under 85% appearing once. The CDR3 is made up of 14 amino acids. Germline CDR1 reads ENHRY; CDR2 reads SYGVKD. Trimming at V came to 4 bases and at J to 8 bases, leaving 5 bases not matched to a gene. The source material was peripheral blood. The TCR sequence derives from a man in his fifties or sixties with COVID-19, enrolled during active disease. The chain couples TRBV10-3 to TRBJ1-6; TRBD1 matches 7 bases. CDR3 amino acids: CAISVGQGDSPLHF. CDR3 coding DNA: TGTGCCATCAGTGTAGGTCAGGGGGATTCACCCCTCCACTTT.